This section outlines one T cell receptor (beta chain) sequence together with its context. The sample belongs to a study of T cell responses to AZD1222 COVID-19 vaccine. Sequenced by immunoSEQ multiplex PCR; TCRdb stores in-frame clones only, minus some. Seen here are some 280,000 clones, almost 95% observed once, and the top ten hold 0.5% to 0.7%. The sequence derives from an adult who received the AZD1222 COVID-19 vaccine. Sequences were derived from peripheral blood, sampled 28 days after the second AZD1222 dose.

The CDR3 loop reads CASSINVGGGSPLHF. The CDR3 DNA reads as TGTGCCAGTAGTATAAACGTCGGGGGCGGATCACCCCTCCACTTT. The chain links TRBV19 to TRBJ1-6; tentatively, D is TRBD1 (6 bases). CDR3 length equals 15 residues. Germline CDR1 and CDR2: LNHDA and SQIVND (reference sequence). V lost 2 bases to trimming and J lost 10 bases, with 15 bases between them.